The sequence of this T cell receptor beta chain was determined in a study of post-analysis software for immune sequencing data. Study information: The disease courses covered relapsing-remitting, secondary progressive and progressive-relapsing multiple sclerosis.

Prepared libraries of TCR beta cDNA carried unique molecular identifiers. Input of about 0.9 to 10 million T cells yielded 550,000 or so cDNA molecules. TCRdb passed the PCR reads through MiXCR, listing each CDR3 protein once. The table records about 460,000 distinct CDR3 sequences, roughly 46% of them present only once. CDR3 length equals 14 residues. After removal of 1 base from V and 7 bases from J, the junction contained 7 bases not matched to a gene. The germline CDR1 and CDR2 sequences are DFQATT and SNEGSKA (reference sequence). Study-wide results and caveats: Controls showed lower frequencies than patients for five TRBV segments, and TRBV5-6, TRBV5-1 and TRBV20-1 were among these.

As to this clonotype: Its target is not known.

This clonotype was sampled from a girl aged 5-17 years with multiple sclerosis. Sequenced: blood. The rearrangement joins TRBV20-1 to TRBJ2-7; 10 bases align to TRBD2. The CDR3: CSARGTSGVNEQYF. The CDR3 DNA reads as TGCAGTGCTAGAGGGACTAGCGGCGTCAATGAGCAGTACTTC.